A single T cell receptor beta chain is shown here with its context. Researchers generated cDNA in eight separate reactions per sample. After re-calling the 5' RACE reads, TCRdb lists one entry per CDR3 protein, DNA absent. Its table records some 400,000 distinct CDR3 sequences. This entry is derived from a study of monozygotic twins with inflammatory bowel disease. Germline assignment: CDR1 SGHRS and CDR2 YFSETQ. The CDR3 is made up of 14 amino acids. This sequence was found in a human donor with ulcerative colitis or Crohn's disease, or a healthy co-twin of an affected twin (not recorded which). The sample comprised blood. V and J are TRBV5-1 and TRBJ2-2; absent DNA, TCRdb's TRBD1 call cannot be checked. The CDR3 reads CASSLVGESGELFF.